The clone carrying this TCR beta chain has just one count. The data are from a study of cytomegalovirus exposure and HLA in healthy donors. Germline trimming cut 5 bases from V and 4 bases from J; bases unmatched to any gene: 7. There are 15 residues in the CDR3. Germline loops: CDR1 SEHNR, CDR2 FQNEAQ (reference sequence). Generated by immunoSEQ multiplex PCR, the TCRdb table keeps only in-frame clones and is missing some. Seen here are about 160,000 clones, roughly 95% observed once, and the top ten hold 0.89%. What was sequenced was PBMCs. The chain has TRBV7-9 and TRBJ2-7; TRBD2 aligns across 11 bases. The receptor was isolated from a woman under 30 in good health and CMV-seronegative. The CDR3 loop reads CASSPGTSGTYEQYF. CDR3 DNA: TGTGCCAGCAGCCCTGGGACTAGCGGAACTTACGAGCAGTACTTC. Using reference TRBV7-9 and TRBJ2-7 for the parts outside the CDR3, the full variable domain is DTGVSQNPRHKITKRGQNVTFRCDPISEHNRLYWYRQTLGQGPEFLTYFQNEAQLEKSRLLSDRFSAERPKGSFSTLEIQRTEQGDSAMYLCASSPGTSGTYEQYFGPGTRLTVT.